The 5 T cell receptor beta chains reported below all come from one sample, sequenced in a study of T cells after yellow fever vaccination. TCRdb reprocessed the 5' RACE reads with MiXCR, giving one entry per CDR3 protein. The sample includes about 340,000 distinct CDR3 sequences, 3% to 4.5% seen only once; the top ten take more than 20%. The specimen was PBMCs, collected 5 days after the yellow fever booster vaccination. These receptors all come from a man aged 18 to 35 who received the YFV17D yellow fever vaccine.

The J gene is TRBJ1-3, the V gene TRBV21-1; TRBD1, the table's D call, was not compared with the DNA. TRBV21-1 is assigned pseudogene status. CDR3 size: 16 residues. The CDR3 loop reads CASTNNRGSHPNTIYF. The CDR3 bases are TGTGCCAGCACAAATAACAGGGGATCGCATCCAAACACCATATATTTT.

There are a few counts of this clonotype. The V call is TRBV5-1, the J call TRBJ1-2; 10 bases line up with TRBD1. V lost 4 bases and J lost 4; bases outside the gene matches: 10. Germline CDR1 SGHRS, CDR2 YFSETQ. CDR3 length: 16 residues. CDR3 loop: CASSRGQGGLGYGYTF. The CDR3 coding sequence is TGCGCCAGCAGCCGCGGACAGGGGGGACTCGGCTATGGCTACACCTTC.

The chain joins TRBV6-5 to TRBJ2-7, with 9 bases lining up with TRBD1. The CDR3 contains 17 residues. With 6 bases clipped from V and 0 bases from J, the junction kept 12 bases outside the gene matches. Germline loops: CDR1 MNHEY, CDR2 SVGAGI. This CDR3 is CASSYQLGDRVSYEQYF. DNA of the CDR3: TGTGCCAGCAGCTACCAGCTTGGGGACAGGGTCTCCTACGAGCAGTACTTC.

This clonotype showed up many times. The chain combines TRBV5-1 with TRBJ1-1; a weak D match, TRBD1 (5 bases). Germline V gene sequence: CDR1 SGHRS, CDR2 YFSETQ. The CDR3 has 14 residues. Trimming took off 0 bases at V and 1 base at J, with 7 bases between the two ends. The DNA of the CDR3 is TGCGCCAGCAGCTTGGCTCAGGGGAACACTGAAGCTTTCTTT. Protein product: CASSLAQGNTEAFF.

This clonotype occurred a few times. The chain links TRBV5-4 to TRBJ1-3; D gene ambiguous. Trimming left V 1 base short and J 6 bases short, with 11 bases between. The germline V gene has CDR1 SGHNT and CDR2 YYREEE (reference sequence). The CDR3 is 14 amino acids. CDR3 in DNA: TGTGCCAGCAGCTTGACAGTAGTTGTAAACACCATATATTTT. Amino acids: CASSLTVVVNTIYF. The full variable domain, completed using reference TRBV5-4 and TRBJ1-3, is ETGVTQSPTHLIKTRGQQVTLRCSSQSGHNTVSWYQQALGQGPQFIFQYYREEENGRGNFPPRFSGLQFPNYSSELNVNALELDDSALYLCASSLTVVVNTIYFGEGSWLTVV.